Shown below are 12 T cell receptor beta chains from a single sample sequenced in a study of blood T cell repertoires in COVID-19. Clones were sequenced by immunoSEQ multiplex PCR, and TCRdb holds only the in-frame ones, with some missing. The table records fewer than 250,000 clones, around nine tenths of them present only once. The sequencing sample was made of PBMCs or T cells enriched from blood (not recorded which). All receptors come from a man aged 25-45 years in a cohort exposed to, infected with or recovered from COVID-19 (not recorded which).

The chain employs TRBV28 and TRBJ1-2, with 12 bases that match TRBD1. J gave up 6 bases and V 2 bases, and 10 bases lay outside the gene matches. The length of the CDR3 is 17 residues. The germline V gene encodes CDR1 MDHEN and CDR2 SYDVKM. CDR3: CASSLEGQGARWNGYTF. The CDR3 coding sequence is TGTGCCAGCAGTTTAGAGGGACAGGGGGCGCGTTGGAATGGCTACACCTTC.

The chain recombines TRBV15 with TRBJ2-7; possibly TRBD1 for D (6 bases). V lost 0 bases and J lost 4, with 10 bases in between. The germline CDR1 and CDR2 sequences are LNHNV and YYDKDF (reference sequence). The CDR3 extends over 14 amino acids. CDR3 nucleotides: TGTGCCACCAGCAGAGATACAGGGCCGTACGAGCAGTACTTC. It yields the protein CATSRDTGPYEQYF.

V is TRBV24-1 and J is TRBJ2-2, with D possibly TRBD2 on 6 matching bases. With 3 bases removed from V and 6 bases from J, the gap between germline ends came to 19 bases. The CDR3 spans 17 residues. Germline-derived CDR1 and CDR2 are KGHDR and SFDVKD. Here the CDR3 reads CATSDTAYGGLAGELFF. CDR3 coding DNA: TGTGCCACCAGTGATACCGCATACGGGGGTCTCGCCGGGGAGCTGTTTTTT.

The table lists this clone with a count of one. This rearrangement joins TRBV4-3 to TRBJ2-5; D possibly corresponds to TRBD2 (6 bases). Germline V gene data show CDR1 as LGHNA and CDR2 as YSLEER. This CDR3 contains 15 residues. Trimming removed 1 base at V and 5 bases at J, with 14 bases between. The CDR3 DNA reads TGCGCCAGCAGCCAAGCCAGCGGAGGGTGGGAGACCCAGTACTTC. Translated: CASSQASGGWETQYF.

The CDR3 protein is CASSLKGFYSNQPQHF. CDR3 nucleotide sequence: TGTGCCAGCAGTTTGAAGGGGTTTTATAGCAATCAGCCCCAGCATTTT. The chain uses TRBV28 and TRBJ1-5; a weak D match, TRBD1 (5 bases). Trimming removed 3 bases at V and 0 bases at J, with 12 bases between. Germline lookup yields CDR1 MDHEN and CDR2 SYDVKM. The CDR3 sequence is 16 residues long.

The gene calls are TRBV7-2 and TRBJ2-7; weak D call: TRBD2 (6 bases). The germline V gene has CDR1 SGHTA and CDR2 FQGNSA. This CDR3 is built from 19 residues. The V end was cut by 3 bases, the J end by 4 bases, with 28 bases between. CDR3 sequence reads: CASSLTSSRGLGRLYEQYF. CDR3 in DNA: TGTGCCAGCAGCTTGACATCCTCGCGGGGCCTCGGCAGATTATACGAGCAGTACTTC. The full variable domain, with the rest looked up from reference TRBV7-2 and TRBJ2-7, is GAGVSQSPSNKVTEKGKDVELRCDPISGHTALYWYRQSLGQGLEFLIYFQGNSAPDKSGLPSDRFSAERTGGSVSTLTIQRTQQEDSAVYLCASSLTSSRGLGRLYEQYFGPGTRLTVT.

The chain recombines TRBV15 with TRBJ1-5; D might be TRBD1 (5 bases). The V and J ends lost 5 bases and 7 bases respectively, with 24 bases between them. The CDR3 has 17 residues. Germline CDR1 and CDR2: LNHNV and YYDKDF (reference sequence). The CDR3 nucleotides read TGTGCCACCAGCGCCCCCGGGGGGACCGGACCGGAACAGCCCCAGCATTTT. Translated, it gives CATSAPGGTGPEQPQHF.

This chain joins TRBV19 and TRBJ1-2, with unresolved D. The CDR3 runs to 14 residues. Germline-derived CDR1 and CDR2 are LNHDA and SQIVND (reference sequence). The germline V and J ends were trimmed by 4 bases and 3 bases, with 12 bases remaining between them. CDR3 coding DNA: TGTGCCAGTAGTACTAATACCTTTGACTATGGCTACACCTTC. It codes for CASSTNTFDYGYTF. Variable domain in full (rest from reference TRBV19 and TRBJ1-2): DGGITQSPKYLFRKEGQNVTLSCEQNLNHDAMYWYRQDPGQGLRLIYYSQIVNDFQKGDIAEGYSVSREKKESFPLTVTSAQKNPTAFYLCASSTNTFDYGYTFGSGTRLTVV.

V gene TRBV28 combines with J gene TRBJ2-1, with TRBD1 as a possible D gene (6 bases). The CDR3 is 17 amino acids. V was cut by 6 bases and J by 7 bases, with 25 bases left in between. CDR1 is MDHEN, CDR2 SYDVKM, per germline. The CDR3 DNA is TGTGCCAGCAGCCCAGGTGTAAGCTCCGGGACAAGTAATGAGCAGTTCTTC. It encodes CASSPGVSSGTSNEQFF.

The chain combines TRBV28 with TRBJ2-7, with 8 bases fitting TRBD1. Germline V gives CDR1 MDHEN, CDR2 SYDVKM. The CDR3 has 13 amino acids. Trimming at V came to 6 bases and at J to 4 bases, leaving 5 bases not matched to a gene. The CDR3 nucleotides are TGTGCCAGCAGGGGGACAGGTTTTTACGAGCAGTACTTC. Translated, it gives CASRGTGFYEQYF.

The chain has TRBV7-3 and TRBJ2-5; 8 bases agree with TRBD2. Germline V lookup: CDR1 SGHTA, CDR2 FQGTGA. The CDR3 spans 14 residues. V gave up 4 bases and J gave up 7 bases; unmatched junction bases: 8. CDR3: CASSSGLAHGTQYF. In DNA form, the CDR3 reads TGTGCCAGCAGCTCTGGACTAGCCCATGGGACCCAGTACTTC. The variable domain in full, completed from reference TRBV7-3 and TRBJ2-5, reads GAGVSQTPSNKVTEKGKYVELRCDPISGHTALYWYRQSLGQGPEFLIYFQGTGAADDSGLPNDRFFAVRPEGSVSTLKIQRTERGDSAVYLCASSSGLAHGTQYFGPGTRLLVL.

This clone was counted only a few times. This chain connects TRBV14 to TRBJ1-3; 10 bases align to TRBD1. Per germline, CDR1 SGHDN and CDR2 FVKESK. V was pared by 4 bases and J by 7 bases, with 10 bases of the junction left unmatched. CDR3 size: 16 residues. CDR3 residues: CASSLRHRTGGNTIYF. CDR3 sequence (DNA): TGTGCCAGCAGCCTTAGACACCGGACAGGGGGGAACACCATATATTTT.